The rows below give T cell receptor beta chains drawn from one sample of a study of metastatic and nonmetastatic thyroid tumors. Using MiXCR, TCRdb reanalyzed the PCR reads. The repertoire has around 24,000 clones, more than 10% of them found once; the top ten carry roughly a sixth. Sequencing input: blood. The origin of the receptors is a female donor with papillary thyroid cancer or a benign thyroid nodule (not recorded which). Some clones in this sample may be carry-over from other donors' samples. The CDR3 runs from the conserved cysteine through the conserved F or W. Fields, in order: D gene, V gene, J gene, clone size, CDR3 DNA, CDR3 protein. A D gene is named only where the DNA matches it firmly. Where a row states a size, it is once, few, many or the class of an expanded clone; other rows omit it.

d_gene: NA; v_gene: TRBV28; j_gene: TRBJ2-7; abundance: NA; CDR3nt: TGTGCAAGCACCTCTCCGGCGGAAGGGATCGACGACCAGTACTTC; CDR3aa: CASTSPAEGIDDQYF
d_gene: NA; v_gene: TRBV10-2; j_gene: TRBJ1-5; abundance: many; CDR3nt: TGCGCCAGCAGTGAGGGGCGCTCCCTCCGGCCCCAGCATTTT; CDR3aa: CASSEGRSLRPQHF
d_gene: TRBD2; v_gene: TRBV20-1; j_gene: TRBJ2-1; abundance: many; CDR3nt: TGCAGTGCTAGTAAACTAGCGGGGTATGACTCCTACAATGAGCAGTTCTTC; CDR3aa: CSASKLAGYDSYNEQFF
d_gene: NA; v_gene: TRBV11-3; j_gene: TRBJ2-7; abundance: medium-sized; CDR3nt: TGTGCCAGCAGCTACGGTTTGGTTGGCTACGAGCAGTACTTC; CDR3aa: CASSYGLVGYEQYF
d_gene: TRBD1; v_gene: TRBV7-9; j_gene: TRBJ2-7; abundance: many; CDR3nt: TGTGCCAGCAGCCCAGGGACAGGGGGTTATGACGAGCAGTACTTC; CDR3aa: CASSPGTGGYDEQYF
d_gene: TRBD1; v_gene: TRBV27; j_gene: TRBJ1-2; abundance: many; CDR3nt: TGTGCCAGCAGAAAAGAAGGACAGGCCTTCTATGGCTACACCTTC; CDR3aa: CASRKEGQAFYGYTF
d_gene: NA; v_gene: TRBV2; j_gene: TRBJ2-1; abundance: many; CDR3nt: TGTGCCAGCAGTGAAAAGGGGGGATACCACAATGAGCAGTTCTTC; CDR3aa: CASSEKGGYHNEQFF
d_gene: TRBD2; v_gene: TRBV12-3/TRBV12-4; j_gene: TRBJ2-7; abundance: many; CDR3nt: TGTGCCAGCAGCACCCATTGGGGCGGGAGGGCCTGCGAGCAGTACTTC; CDR3aa: CASSTHWGGRACEQYF
d_gene: TRBD1; v_gene: TRBV6-2/TRBV6-3; j_gene: TRBJ1-6; abundance: few; CDR3nt: TGTGCCAGCAGTTCCTGGACAGGGATTGAATCACCCCTCCACTTT; CDR3aa: CASSSWTGIESPLHF
d_gene: TRBD2; v_gene: TRBV6-1; j_gene: TRBJ2-7; abundance: many; CDR3nt: TGTGCCAGCGGGGCTCTGGCGGGAGTGGTGGGGGAGCAGTACTTC; CDR3aa: CASGALAGVVGEQYF
d_gene: NA; v_gene: TRBV18; j_gene: TRBJ2-5; abundance: many; CDR3nt: TGTGCCAGCTCATTTACAGGGTACCAAGAGACCCAGTACTTC; CDR3aa: CASSFTGYQETQYF
d_gene: TRBD2; v_gene: TRBV5-1; j_gene: TRBJ2-1; abundance: many; CDR3nt: TGCGCCAGCTCACCTGGGCTAGCGGGTTTCTCCTACAATGAGCAGTTCTTC; CDR3aa: CASSPGLAGFSYNEQFF
d_gene: NA; v_gene: TRBV10-3; j_gene: TRBJ2-5; abundance: many; CDR3nt: TGTGCCATCAGTGAGAATATAGGGGGCCAAGAGACCCAGTACTTC; CDR3aa: CAISENIGGQETQYF
d_gene: NA; v_gene: TRBV6-5; j_gene: TRBJ2-7; abundance: NA; CDR3nt: TGTGCCAGCAGTTACTATTCTGGACCAACCCACGAGCAGTACTTC; CDR3aa: CASSYYSGPTHEQYF